This T cell receptor beta chain was recovered during a study of blood T cell repertoires in COVID-19. Measured with immunoSEQ multiplex PCR; TCRdb has only the in-frame clones, and not every one. The sample contains 200,000 to 250,000 clones, 84% of which appear only once. Trimming cost V 3 bases and J 0 bases, with 8 bases left between them. This CDR3 has 15 amino acids. Per germline, CDR1 MDHEN and CDR2 SYDVKM. The clonotype originates from a woman between 40 and 50 years old who had recovered from COVID-19. The sample taken for sequencing was PBMCs or T cells enriched from blood (not recorded which). The rearrangement joins TRBV28 to TRBJ1-4; unclear D gene. The CDR3 here is CASSFSGATNEKLFF. In DNA, the CDR3 is TGTGCCAGCAGTTTTAGCGGAGCAACTAATGAAAAACTGTTTTTT.